The sequence of this T cell receptor (beta chain) was determined in a study of T cell repertoires in cytomegalovirus infection. Study background: Indications came from public TCR beta signatures; they pointed to CMV infection and to a matching HLA type.

Whole-study findings and limits: Summed frequency of shared TCR beta families picked out CMV carriers who also had the relevant HLA. Clonotypes of TCR beta that were HLA-C-restricted and CMV-specific dominated the ex vivo response.

TCRdb re-called the reads with MiXCR, one entry per CDR3 protein. The sample has about 300,000 distinct CDR3 sequences, about 8.8% seen once; the top ten hold about 2.3%. A few counts support this clonotype. Its antigen remains unidentified. The sequence was collected from a human donor in good health (CMV status not recorded). Some clones in this sample may be carry-over from other donors' samples. The sequenced sample was PBMCs.

CDR3 sequence: CSVVRTGSYEQYF. In nucleotides, the CDR3 is TGCAGCGTCGTCAGGACAGGCTCCTACGAGCAGTACTTC. This sequence joins TRBV29-1 and TRBJ2-7; 7 nucleotides agree with TRBD1. The length of the CDR3 is 13 residues. CDR1 and CDR2 from the germline V gene are SQVTM and ANQGSEA. With V trimmed by 6 bases and J by 0 bases, 5 bases remained unmatched.